The entry below gives a single T cell receptor (beta chain) sequence along with its context. The antigen remains unidentified. RNA transcripts served as the template for amplifying TCR beta CDR3 regions. TCR CDR3 regions were first amplified by RT-PCR with HTBI primers. TCRdb fed the multiplex PCR reads into MiXCR, producing one record per CDR3 protein. The sample consists of 500,000 to 700,000 distinct CDR3 sequences, over 15% of them appearing once. Trimming shortened V by 2 bases and J by 0 bases, and 11 bases separated the two germline ends. Germline assignment: CDR1 DFQATT and CDR2 SNEGSKA (reference sequence). The CDR3 is 14 residues long. This sample stems from a study of T cells in Graves' hyperthyroidism and ophthalmopathy. Whole-study findings and limits: Before onset, by a median of about seven months, the model predicted ophthalmopathy.

Sequences were obtained from blood. This sequence was found in a woman aged 18-29 years with Graves' hyperthyroidism. The J gene is TRBJ2-7, the V gene TRBV20-1, with D hard to call. The CDR3, as DNA: TGCAGTGCTAGAAGCCATTCCTTCTCCTACGAGCAGTACTTC. It yields the protein CSARSHSFSYEQYF.